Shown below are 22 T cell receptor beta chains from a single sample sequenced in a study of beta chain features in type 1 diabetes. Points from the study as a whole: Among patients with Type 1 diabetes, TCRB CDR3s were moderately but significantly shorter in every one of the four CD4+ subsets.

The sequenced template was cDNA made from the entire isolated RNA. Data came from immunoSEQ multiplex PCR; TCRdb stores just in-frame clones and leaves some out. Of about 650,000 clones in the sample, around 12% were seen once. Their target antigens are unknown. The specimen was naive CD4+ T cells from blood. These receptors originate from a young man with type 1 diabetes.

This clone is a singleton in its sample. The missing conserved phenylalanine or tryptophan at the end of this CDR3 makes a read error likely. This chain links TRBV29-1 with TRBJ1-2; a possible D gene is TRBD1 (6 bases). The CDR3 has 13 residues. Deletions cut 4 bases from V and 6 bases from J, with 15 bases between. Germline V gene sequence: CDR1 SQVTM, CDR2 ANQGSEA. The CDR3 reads CSVGEWRGDGYTL. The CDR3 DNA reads TGCAGCGTTGGGGAGTGGAGGGGGGATGGCTACACCCTC.

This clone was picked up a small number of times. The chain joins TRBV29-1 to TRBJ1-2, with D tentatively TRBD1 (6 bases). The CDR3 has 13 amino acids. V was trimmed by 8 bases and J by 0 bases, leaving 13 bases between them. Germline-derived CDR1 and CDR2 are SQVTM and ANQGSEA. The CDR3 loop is CSIRTDPNYGYTF. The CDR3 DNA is TGCAGCATCCGGACAGACCCTAACTATGGCTACACCTTC.

The CDR3 sequence is CASSQGLMTLHF. For the CDR3, the DNA is TGTGCCAGCTCGCAGGGTCTGATGACCCTCCACTTT. V gene TRBV18 combines with J gene TRBJ1-6; D might be TRBD1 (5 bases). The V gene lost 6 bases and the J gene lost 14 bases, with 14 bases spanning the gap. CDR1 KGHSH and CDR2 LQKENI come from the germline V gene. The CDR3 totals 12 residues.

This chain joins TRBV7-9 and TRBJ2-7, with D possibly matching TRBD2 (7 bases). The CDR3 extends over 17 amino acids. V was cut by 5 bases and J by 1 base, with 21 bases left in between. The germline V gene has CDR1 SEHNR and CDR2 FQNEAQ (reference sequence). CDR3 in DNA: TGTGCCAGCAGCCCACACGGGAGGCGGGGGCGGTCCTACGAGCAGTACTTC. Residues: CASSPHGRRGRSYEQYF.

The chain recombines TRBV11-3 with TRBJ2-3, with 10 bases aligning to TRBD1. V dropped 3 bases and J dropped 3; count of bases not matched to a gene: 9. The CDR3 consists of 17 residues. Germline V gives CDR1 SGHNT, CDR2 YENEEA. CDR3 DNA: TGTGCCAGCAGCTTCCCGGGACAGGGGCTTTCAACAGATACGCAGTATTTT. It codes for CASSFPGQGLSTDTQYF. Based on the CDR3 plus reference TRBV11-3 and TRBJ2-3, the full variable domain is EAGVVQSPRYKIIEKKQPVAFWCNPISGHNTLYWYLQNLGQGPELLIRYENEEAVDDSQLPKDRFSAERLKGVDSTLKIQPAELGDSAVYLCASSFPGQGLSTDTQYFGPGTRLTVL.

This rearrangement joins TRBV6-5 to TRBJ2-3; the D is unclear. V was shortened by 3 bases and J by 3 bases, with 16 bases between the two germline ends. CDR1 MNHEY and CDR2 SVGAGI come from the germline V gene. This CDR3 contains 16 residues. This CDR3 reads CASSYGIWLGTDTQYF. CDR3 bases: TGTGCCAGCAGTTATGGTATTTGGCTAGGAACAGATACGCAGTATTTT.

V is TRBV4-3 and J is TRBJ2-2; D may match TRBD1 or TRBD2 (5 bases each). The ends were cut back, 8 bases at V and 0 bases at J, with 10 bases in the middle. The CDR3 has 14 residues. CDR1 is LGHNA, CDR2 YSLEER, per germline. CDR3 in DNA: TGCGCCAGCGGGGTGGGGGCGAACACCGGGGAGCTGTTTTTT. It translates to CASGVGANTGELFF.

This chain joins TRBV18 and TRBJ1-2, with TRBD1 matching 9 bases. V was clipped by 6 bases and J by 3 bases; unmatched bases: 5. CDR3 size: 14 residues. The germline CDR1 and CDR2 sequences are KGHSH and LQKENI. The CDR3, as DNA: TGTGCCAGCTCTGAGACAGGGGGGCACTATGGCTACACCTTC. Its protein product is CASSETGGHYGYTF.

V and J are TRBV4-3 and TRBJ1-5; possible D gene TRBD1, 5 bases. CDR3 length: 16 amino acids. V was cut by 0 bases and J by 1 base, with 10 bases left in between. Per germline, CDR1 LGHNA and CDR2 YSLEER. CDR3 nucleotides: TGCGCCAGCAGCCAAGAGGTGCAGGGAAGCAATCAGCCCCAGCATTTT. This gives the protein CASSQEVQGSNQPQHF.

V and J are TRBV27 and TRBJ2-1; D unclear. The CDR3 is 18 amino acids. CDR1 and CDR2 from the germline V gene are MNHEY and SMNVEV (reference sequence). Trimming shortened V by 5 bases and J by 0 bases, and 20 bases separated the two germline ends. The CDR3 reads CASSLYLRTDSSYNEQFF. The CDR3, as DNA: TGTGCCAGCAGTCTCTACCTCAGGACGGATAGCTCCTACAATGAGCAGTTCTTC.

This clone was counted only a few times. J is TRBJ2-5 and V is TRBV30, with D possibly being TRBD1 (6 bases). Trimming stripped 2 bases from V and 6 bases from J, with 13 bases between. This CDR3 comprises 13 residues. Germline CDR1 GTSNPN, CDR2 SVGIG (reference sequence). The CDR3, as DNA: TGTGCCTGGAGTTCACAGGGTCCGCAGACCCAGTACTTC. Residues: CAWSSQGPQTQYF.

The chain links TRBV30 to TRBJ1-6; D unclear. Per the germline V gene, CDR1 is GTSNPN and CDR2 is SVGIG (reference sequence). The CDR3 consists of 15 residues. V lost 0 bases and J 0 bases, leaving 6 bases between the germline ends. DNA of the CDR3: TGTGCCTGGAGTGTACATATCTCCTATAATTCACCCCTCCACTTT. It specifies CAWSVHISYNSPLHF.

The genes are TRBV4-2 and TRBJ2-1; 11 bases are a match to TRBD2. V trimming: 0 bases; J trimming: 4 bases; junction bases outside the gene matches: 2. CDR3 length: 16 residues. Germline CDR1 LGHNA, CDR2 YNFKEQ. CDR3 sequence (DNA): TGTGCCAGCAGCCAAGAGAGGACTAGCGGGTACAATGAGCAGTTCTTC. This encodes CASSQERTSGYNEQFF.

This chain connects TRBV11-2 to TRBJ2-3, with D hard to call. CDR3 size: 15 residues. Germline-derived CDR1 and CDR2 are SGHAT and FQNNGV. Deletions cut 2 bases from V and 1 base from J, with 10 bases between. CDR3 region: CASSLIIRGTDTQYF. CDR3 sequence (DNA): TGTGCCAGCAGCTTAATAATTCGGGGCACAGATACGCAGTATTTT.

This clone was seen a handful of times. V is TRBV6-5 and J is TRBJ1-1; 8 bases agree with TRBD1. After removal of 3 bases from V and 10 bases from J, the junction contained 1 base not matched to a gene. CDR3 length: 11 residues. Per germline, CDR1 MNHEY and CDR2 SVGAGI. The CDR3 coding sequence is TGTGCCAGCAGTTATGGACAGGGAGCTTTCTTT. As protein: CASSYGQGAFF.

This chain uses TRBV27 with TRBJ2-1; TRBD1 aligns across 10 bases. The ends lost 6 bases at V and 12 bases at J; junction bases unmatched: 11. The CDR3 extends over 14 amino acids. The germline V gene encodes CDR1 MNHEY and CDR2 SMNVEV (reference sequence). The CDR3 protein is CASSRDRGPFGQFF. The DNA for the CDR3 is TGTGCCAGCAGCCGGGACAGGGGCCCTTTTGGGCAGTTCTTC.

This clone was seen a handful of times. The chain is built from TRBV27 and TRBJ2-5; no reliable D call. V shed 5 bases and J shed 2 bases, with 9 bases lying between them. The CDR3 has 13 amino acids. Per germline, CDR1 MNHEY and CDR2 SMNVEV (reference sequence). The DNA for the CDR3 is TGTGCCAGCAGTCGCGCCGATCAAGAGACCCAGTACTTC. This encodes CASSRADQETQYF.

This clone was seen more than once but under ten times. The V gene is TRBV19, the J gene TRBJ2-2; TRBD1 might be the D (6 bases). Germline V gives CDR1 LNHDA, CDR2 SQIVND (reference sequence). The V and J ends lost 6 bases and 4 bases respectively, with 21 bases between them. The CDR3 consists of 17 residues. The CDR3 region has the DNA TGTGCCAGTAGCCGCACCCGAAACAGGGCGAGCACCGGGGAGCTGTTTTTT. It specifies CASSRTRNRASTGELFF.

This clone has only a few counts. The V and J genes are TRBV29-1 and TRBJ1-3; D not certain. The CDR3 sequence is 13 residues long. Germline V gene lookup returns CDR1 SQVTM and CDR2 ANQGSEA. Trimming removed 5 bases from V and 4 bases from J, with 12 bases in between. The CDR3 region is CSVLDFGGNTIYF. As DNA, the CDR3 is TGCAGCGTTTTGGACTTCGGAGGAAACACCATATATTTT. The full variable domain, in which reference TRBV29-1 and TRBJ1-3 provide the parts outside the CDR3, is SAVISQKPSRDICQRGTSLTIQCQVDSQVTMMFWYRQQPGQSLTLIATANQGSEATYESGFVIDKFPISRPNLTFSTLTVSNMSPEDSSIYLCSVLDFGGNTIYFGEGSWLTVV.

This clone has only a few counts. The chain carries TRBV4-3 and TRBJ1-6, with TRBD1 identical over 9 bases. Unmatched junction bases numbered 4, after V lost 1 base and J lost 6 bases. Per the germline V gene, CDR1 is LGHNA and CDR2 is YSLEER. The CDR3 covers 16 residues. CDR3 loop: CASSQGPGQGNSPLHF. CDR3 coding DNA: TGCGCCAGCAGCCAAGGTCCGGGACAGGGTAATTCACCCCTCCACTTT.

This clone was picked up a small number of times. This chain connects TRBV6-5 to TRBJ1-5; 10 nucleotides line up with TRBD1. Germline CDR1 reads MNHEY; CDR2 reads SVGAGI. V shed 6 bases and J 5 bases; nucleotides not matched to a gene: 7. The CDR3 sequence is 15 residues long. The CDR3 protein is CASRTGGSPHQPQHF. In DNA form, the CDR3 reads TGTGCCAGCAGGACAGGGGGCAGTCCCCATCAGCCCCAGCATTTT.

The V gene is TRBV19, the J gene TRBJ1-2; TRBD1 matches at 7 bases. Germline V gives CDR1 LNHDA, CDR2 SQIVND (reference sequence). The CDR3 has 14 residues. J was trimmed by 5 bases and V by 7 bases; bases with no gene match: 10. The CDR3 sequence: CASNPDRKVYGYTF. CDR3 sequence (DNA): TGTGCCAGTAATCCGGACAGGAAAGTATATGGCTACACCTTC.